The 26 T cell receptor beta chains presented below share a single source sample, sequenced in a study of shared clonotypes between healthy human individuals. Sequencing used immunoSEQ multiplex PCR; TCRdb keeps in-frame clones, though not all of them. The top ten clones hold around 1.8% of a sample with roughly 2,000,000 clones, over 85% of them seen once. CD8 cells classed as naive were CD45RO-negative and positively selected for CCR7, excluding terminally differentiated effector memory CD45RA+ cells. Sequencing was done on a sample of naive CD8+ T cells from PBMCs. All receptors come from a man younger than 35 in good health. Some clones in this sample may be carry-over from other donors' samples.

This clone was observed a single time. The chain couples TRBV11-2 to TRBJ2-2; D tentatively fits TRBD1 or TRBD2 (5 bases each). Trimming removed 7 bases at V and 5 bases at J, with 17 bases between. The germline gives CDR1 SGHAT, CDR2 FQNNGV. The CDR3 consists of 15 residues. The CDR3: CASTATGRGTGELFF. The CDR3 bases are TGTGCCAGCACTGCAACAGGCCGCGGGACCGGGGAGCTGTTTTTT.

This sequence joins TRBV27 and TRBJ1-4; D call uncertain. Germline CDR1 is MNHEY and CDR2 is SMNVEV (reference sequence). There are 12 residues in the CDR3. V lost 4 bases, J lost 12 bases, and 12 bases lay in between. The CDR3 sequence is CASSSTRGQLFF. Here the CDR3 DNA reads TGTGCCAGCAGTTCGACACGCGGTCAACTGTTTTTT.

The gene calls are TRBV13 and TRBJ2-1; D may be TRBD2 (6 bases). The CDR3 contains 18 residues. The V gene's germline CDR1 is PRHDT and CDR2 FYEKMQ (reference sequence). The V end lost 4 bases, the J end lost 0 bases, and 19 bases lay between the germline ends. The chain's CDR3 is CASSSMDTSSSSYNEQFF. In nucleotides, the CDR3 is TGTGCCAGCAGCTCAATGGACACTAGCTCCAGCTCCTACAATGAGCAGTTCTTC.

The genes are TRBV7-8 and TRBJ2-7, with D possibly being TRBD1 (5 bases). Germline-derived CDR1 and CDR2 are SGHVS and FQNEAQ. CDR3 length: 12 amino acids. The V end lost 5 bases, the J end lost 2 bases, and 7 bases lay between the germline ends. The CDR3 region is CASSTGPYEQYF. DNA of the CDR3: TGTGCCAGCAGCACAGGCCCCTACGAGCAGTACTTC.

The chain carries TRBV9 and TRBJ2-7, with D perhaps matching TRBD2 (5 bases). Germline-derived CDR1 and CDR2 are SGDLS and YYNGEE. V lost 0 bases and J lost 5, with 15 bases in between. This CDR3 contains 15 residues. The CDR3 bases are TGTGCCAGCAGCGTAGGTGGGTGGGAGTCCCACGAGCAGTACTTC. Its protein product is CASSVGGWESHEQYF. The full variable domain, with the rest looked up from reference TRBV9 and TRBJ2-7, is DSGVTQTPKHLITATGQRVTLRCSPRSGDLSVYWYQQSLDQGLQFLIQYYNGEERAKGNILERFSAQQFPDLHSELNLSSLELGDSALYFCASSVGGWESHEQYFGPGTRLTVT.

J is TRBJ2-3 and V is TRBV30, with D unclear. CDR3 length equals 15 residues. With 0 bases removed from V and 5 bases from J, the gap between germline ends came to 15 bases. CDR1 GTSNPN and CDR2 SVGIG come from the germline V gene (reference sequence). CDR3 sequence: CAWSVPQPVVDTQYF. CDR3 DNA: TGTGCCTGGAGTGTACCTCAACCTGTTGTAGATACGCAGTATTTT.

DNA for the CDR3: TGTGCCAGCAGTCCCCGATTTGAGCAGTTCTTC. As protein: CASSPRFEQFF. J is TRBJ2-1 and V is TRBV11-2; D not certain. The CDR3 has 11 residues. Trimming removed 6 bases from V and 9 bases from J, with 9 bases in between. Germline V CDR1 and CDR2: SGHAT, FQNNGV.

The CDR3 DNA follows: TGTGCCAGCAGAGGCGGCGGCCTTCCATACAATGAGCAGTTCTTC. It specifies CASRGGGLPYNEQFF. V gene TRBV7-4 combines with J gene TRBJ2-1; no firm D call. Trimming took off 6 bases at V and 4 bases at J, with 16 bases between the two ends. This CDR3 is 15 amino acids long. Germline V gene data show CDR1 as SGHVT and CDR2 as SQSDAQ.

The chain has TRBV11-3 and TRBJ2-3; possibly TRBD2 for D (5 bases). CDR1 is SGHNT, CDR2 YENEEA, per germline. V lost 5 bases to trimming and J lost 6 bases, with 18 bases between them. The CDR3 contains 15 residues. The DNA for the CDR3 is TGTGCCAGCAGCCCGACTCCTGAGGGCTCGGATACGCAGTATTTT. Translation: CASSPTPEGSDTQYF.

The gene calls are TRBV6-1 and TRBJ2-1; TRBD1 aligns across 10 bases. CDR1 MNHNS and CDR2 SASEGT come from the germline V gene. The CDR3 totals 15 residues. V shed 5 bases, J shed 4 bases, and the junction held 5 bases outside the gene matches. The CDR3 DNA reads TGTGCCAGCAGTTTCGGACAGGGGGGGTACAATGAGCAGTTCTTC. It specifies CASSFGQGGYNEQFF.

The genes are TRBV30 and TRBJ1-3; unclear D gene. The CDR3 extends over 16 amino acids. Per germline, CDR1 GTSNPN and CDR2 SVGIG (reference sequence). V was shortened by 0 bases and J by 0 bases, with 12 bases between the two germline ends. The CDR3 coding sequence is TGTGCCTGGAGTGTACTCGGGGTCCTCTCTGGAAACACCATATATTTT. It yields the protein CAWSVLGVLSGNTIYF.

The rearrangement uses TRBV27 and TRBJ2-7; 7 nucleotides align to TRBD1. The V gene's germline CDR1 is MNHEY and CDR2 SMNVEV (reference sequence). The CDR3 consists of 14 residues. The trim removed 8 bases at V and 2 bases at J, leaving 9 bases unmatched. The CDR3 DNA reads TGTGCCAGCTCCCTAAGGGGGCGCCCCTACGAGCAGTACTTC. The encoded protein is CASSLRGRPYEQYF.

CDR3 residues: CASSLWAGKGDTQYF. The CDR3 nucleotides read TGTGCCAGCAGCTTGTGGGCGGGGAAGGGAGATACGCAGTATTTT. This chain uses TRBV5-4 with TRBJ2-3; a weak D match, TRBD2 (6 bases). The germline V gene has CDR1 SGHNT and CDR2 YYREEE (reference sequence). The V end lost 1 base, the J end lost 5 bases, and 14 bases lay between the germline ends. This CDR3 is built from 15 residues.

V gene TRBV5-5 combines with J gene TRBJ2-7; the match to TRBD2 covers 12 bases. CDR3 length equals 16 residues. Losses at the gene ends were 3 bases for V and 4 bases for J; bases not matched to a gene: 8. Germline CDR1 and CDR2: SGHKS and YYEKEE (reference sequence). Written as DNA, the CDR3 is TGTGCCAGCAGCTCGTTTCTAGCGGGAGGGCCGTACGAGCAGTACTTC. Its protein product is CASSSFLAGGPYEQYF.

This clone has just one count. J is TRBJ2-1 and V is TRBV29-1; a weak D match, TRBD2 (6 bases). Germline assignment: CDR1 SQVTM and CDR2 ANQGSEA. The V gene lost 7 bases and the J gene lost 4 bases, with 17 bases spanning the gap. CDR3 length: 14 residues. CDR3 residues: CSALFMRGYNEQFF. The CDR3 nucleotides are TGCAGCGCCCTCTTTATGCGGGGTTACAATGAGCAGTTCTTC.

V and J are TRBV27 and TRBJ2-1, with TRBD2 matching 15 bases. The CDR3 runs to 16 residues. Germline assignment: CDR1 MNHEY and CDR2 SMNVEV (reference sequence). The ends lost 3 bases at V and 8 bases at J; junction bases unmatched: 5. CDR3 nucleotides: TGTGCCAGCAGTTTCGGGACTAGCGGGAGGATCGATGAGCAGTTCTTC. Translating gives CASSFGTSGRIDEQFF.

J is TRBJ1-1 and V is TRBV19, with TRBD1 identical over 9 bases. Trimming removed 1 base from V and 3 bases from J; junction bases left unmatched: 3. CDR1 LNHDA and CDR2 SQIVND come from the germline V gene (reference sequence). The CDR3 has 15 residues. CDR3 amino acids: CASSIGGQGYTEAFF. CDR3 bases: TGTGCCAGTAGTATAGGGGGACAGGGTTACACTGAAGCTTTCTTT.

The CDR3 DNA sequence: TGTGCCAGCAGTGGAGCGGGAGGGGAGACCCAGTACTTC. Amino acids: CASSGAGGETQYF. The V and J genes are TRBV2 and TRBJ2-5; 10 bases fit TRBD2. This CDR3 is built from 13 residues. Losses at the gene ends were 4 bases for V and 5 bases for J; bases not matched to a gene: 1. The germline gives CDR1 SNHLY, CDR2 FYNNEI.

A word on this clone: The same CDR3 also results from other DNA sequences found in this sample. V and J are TRBV29-1 and TRBJ1-1; D is unclear. From germline, CDR1 is SQVTM and CDR2 ANQGSEA. Trimming cost V 7 bases and J 0 bases, with 6 bases left between them. The CDR3 has 11 residues. In DNA form, the CDR3 reads TGCAGCGCACAGCTGAACACTGAAGCTTTCTTT. Translation gives CSAQLNTEAFF.

The gene calls are TRBV4-1 and TRBJ2-1, with 10 bases that match TRBD2. The CDR3 runs to 21 residues. Germline V CDR1 and CDR2: MGHRA, YSYEKL. Losses at the gene ends were 0 bases for V and 4 bases for J; bases not matched to a gene: 18. The CDR3 DNA reads as TGCGCCAGCAGCCAAGATGCTGAGGGTCTAATAGCGGGAGGCCTTTACAATGAGCAGTTCTTC. Protein product: CASSQDAEGLIAGGLYNEQFF.

This chain joins TRBV27 and TRBJ1-2, with 10 bases that match TRBD1. Germline V gives CDR1 MNHEY, CDR2 SMNVEV (reference sequence). The CDR3 contains 15 residues. The junction had 7 bases not matched to a gene; V was cut back by 5 bases and J by 4 bases. This chain's CDR3 is CASSPDRGRFYGYTF. CDR3 nucleotides: TGTGCCAGCAGTCCTGACAGGGGGCGCTTCTATGGCTACACCTTC.

This sequence joins TRBV10-3 and TRBJ2-7; 8 bases match TRBD1. Germline V gene data show CDR1 as ENHRY and CDR2 as SYGVKD. This CDR3 has 13 amino acids. Unmatched junction bases numbered 4, after V lost 6 bases and J lost 3 bases. The CDR3, as DNA: TGTGCCATCAGGGGGGGACAGGTCTACGAGCAGTACTTC. The encoded protein is CAIRGGQVYEQYF.

V and J are TRBV7-8 and TRBJ2-7; 10 positions match TRBD1. The junction had 9 bases not matched to a gene; V was cut back by 5 bases and J by 5 bases. Germline V gene data show CDR1 as SGHVS and CDR2 as FQNEAQ. The CDR3 totals 15 residues. The CDR3 protein is CASSPAGQGFHEQYF. The CDR3 DNA follows: TGTGCCAGCAGCCCAGCGGGACAGGGGTTCCACGAGCAGTACTTC.

This chain connects TRBV28 to TRBJ2-7; 7 nucleotides match TRBD1. This CDR3 has 15 amino acids. V was pared by 5 bases and J by 2 bases, with 9 bases of the junction left unmatched. Germline V CDR1 and CDR2: MDHEN, SYDVKM. The CDR3 protein is CASSPPDRTPYEQYF. CDR3 nucleotide sequence: TGTGCCAGCAGTCCCCCGGACAGGACACCCTACGAGCAGTACTTC.

V usage is TRBV7-9 and J usage is TRBJ1-6; D gene ambiguous. The CDR3 consists of 14 residues. V was pared by 5 bases and J by 7 bases, with 12 bases between. Germline lookup yields CDR1 SEHNR and CDR2 FQNEAQ (reference sequence). The CDR3 coding sequence is TGTGCCAGCAGCCTCGGGGAAGGGAATTCACCCCTCCACTTT. It translates to CASSLGEGNSPLHF.

The rearrangement joins TRBV28 to TRBJ1-3; no firm D call. CDR3 size: 17 residues. Per the germline V gene, CDR1 is MDHEN and CDR2 is SYDVKM. V gave up 4 bases and J gave up 0 bases, with 16 bases separating them. CDR3 region: CASSYVLYPSSGNTIYF. In DNA, the CDR3 is TGTGCCAGCAGTTACGTCCTCTATCCTAGCTCTGGAAACACCATATATTTT.